The next 27 T cell receptor beta chains were all read from a single sample in a study of T cell clonality in common variable immunodeficiency. Method: immunoSEQ multiplex PCR; TCRdb's copy keeps in-frame clones and lacks some. The record shows tens of thousands of clones for this sample, with no singletons present. Material for sequencing was peripheral blood mononuclear cells. These receptor sequences come from a person between 18 and 75 years old in good health.

This clone was seen repeatedly, ten times or more. The missing CDR3 end, 3 residues past where the read stops, is filled in from the germline J gene. This chain connects TRBV20-1 to TRBJ2-7, with TRBD2 matching over 10 bases. J lost 4 bases, V lost 1 base, and 4 bases had no gene match. The CDR3 runs to 14 residues. CDR1 and CDR2 (germline): DFQATT, SNEGSKA (reference sequence). The CDR3 sequence is CSARASGRSYEQYF. CDR3 DNA, as far as it was read: TGCAGTGCTAGAGCTAGCGGGAGATCATACGAG.

This clone appeared many times. The read terminates 3 residues before the CDR3 end, so the remaining end is supplied by the germline J gene. The chain combines TRBV7-3 with TRBJ1-2; TRBD1 agrees at 11 bases. This CDR3 is built from 15 residues. V lost 0 bases and J lost 3; bases outside the gene matches: 0. Germline assignment: CDR1 SGHTA and CDR2 FQGTGA. CDR3 DNA, as far as it was read: TGTGCCAGCAGCTTAACGGGACAGGGGGACTATGGC. Its translation: CASSLTGQGDYG. The full CDR3 sequence reads CASSLTGQGDYGYTF.

This clone was picked up a small number of times. The CDR3 spells CAWIAGQDYDYTF. CDR3 DNA, as far as it was read: TGTGCCTGGATTGCAGGACAGGACTACGAC. The chain uses TRBV30 and TRBJ1-2, with TRBD1 matching over 7 bases. The read gets to within 3 residues of the CDR3 end, and the germline J gene fills in the rest. Germline values: CDR1 GTSNPN, CDR2 SVGIG (reference sequence). The CDR3 extends over 13 amino acids.

Only a few counts were recorded for this clone. Read sequence stops 3 residues before the CDR3 end, and the germline J gene provides the missing end. V is TRBV7-6 and J is TRBJ1-1, with D tentatively TRBD1 (6 bases). Germline CDR1 reads SGHVS; CDR2 reads FNYEAQ. The V gene lost 5 bases and the J gene lost 0 bases, with 10 bases spanning the gap. The CDR3 sequence is 14 residues long. CDR3 residues: CASSEQGMNTEAFF. The part of the CDR3 DNA that was read is TGTGCCAGCAGCGAACAGGGAATGAACACTGAA. Filled out from reference TRBV7-6 and TRBJ1-1, the complete variable domain reads GAGVSQSPRYKVTKRGQDVALRCDPISGHVSLYWYRQALGQGPEFLTYFNYEAQQDKSGLPNDRFSAERPEGSISTLTIQRTEQRDSAMYRCASSEQGMNTEAFFGQGTRLTVV.

This clone was seen many times. The CDR3 end is not reached by the read, which stops 3 residues before it; the germline J gene fills it in. The chain has TRBV18 and TRBJ2-3; TRBD2 might be the D (5 bases). The length of the CDR3 is 15 residues. The V end was cut by 3 bases, the J end by 0 bases, with 10 bases between. CDR1 is KGHSH, CDR2 LQKENI, per germline. CDR3 bases read: TGTGCCAGCTCACCCCCGGGCGGGAGCACAGATACG. This translates into CASSPPGGSTDT. The whole CDR3 protein is CASSPPGGSTDTQYF.

This clone was recorded a few times. The read falls 3 residues short of the CDR3 end, and the missing part is taken from the germline J gene. J is TRBJ2-4 and V is TRBV30, with D possibly TRBD1 on 5 matching bases. CDR1 and CDR2 (germline): GTSNPN, SVGIG (reference sequence). The CDR3 sequence is 12 residues long. The sequenced part of the CDR3 DNA is TGTGCCTGGAGTGGGCAGGGCTATGGT. It encodes CAWSGQGYG. The whole CDR3 protein is CAWSGQGYGQYF. The full variable domain, completed using reference TRBV30 and TRBJ2-4, is SQTIHQWPATLVQPVGSPLSLECTVEGTSNPNLYWYRQAAGRGLQLLFYSVGIGQISSEVPQNLSASRPQDRQFILSSKKLLLSDSGFYLCAWSGQGYGQYFGAGTRLSVL.

This clone was counted only a few times. The read ends 3 residues before the CDR3 terminus; that terminus is restored from the germline J gene. This chain connects TRBV18 to TRBJ2-3; TRBD1 agrees at 10 bases. Germline V gene sequence: CDR1 KGHSH, CDR2 LQKENI. CDR3 length: 13 amino acids. CDR3 amino acids: CASRGTGVETQYF. Partial CDR3 DNA: TGTGCCAGCAGAGGGACAGGGGTGGAGACG.

This clone was observed at least ten times. The sequenced fragment ends 3 residues before the CDR3 boundary, so the rest is inferred from the germline J gene. The chain joins TRBV20-1 to TRBJ2-7, with 7 bases that match TRBD1. Germline lookup yields CDR1 DFQATT and CDR2 SNEGSKA (reference sequence). The CDR3 extends over 15 amino acids. J was trimmed by 6 bases and V by 2 bases; bases with no gene match: 13. The CDR3 sequence is CSARQKRTGRPEQYF. Partial CDR3 DNA: TGCAGTGCTAGACAAAAGCGGACAGGCCGTCCCGAG.

With respect to this clone: The read ends 3 residues before the CDR3 terminus; that terminus is restored from the germline J gene. The rearrangement uses TRBV5-1 and TRBJ2-2; 8 bases line up with TRBD1. The CDR3 is 15 amino acids. Looked up from germline, CDR1 is SGHRS and CDR2 is YFSETQ. The trim removed 5 bases at V and 4 bases at J, leaving 7 bases unmatched. CDR3 bases read: TGCGCCAGCAGACCAGGGGACAGGATCACCGGGGAG. Amino acids: CASRPGDRITGE. The entire CDR3 protein reads CASRPGDRITGELFF.

This clone was seen ten or more times. The observed sequence ends 3 residues before the CDR3 terminus, with the missing tail filled in from the germline J gene. The chain employs TRBV5-1 and TRBJ2-7; TRBD1 agrees at 9 bases. Losses at the gene ends were 0 bases for V and 3 bases for J; bases not matched to a gene: 4. Germline V gives CDR1 SGHRS, CDR2 YFSETQ. The CDR3 contains 15 residues. CDR3 bases read: TGCGCCAGCAGCTTGGTGACAGGGGGAAACTACGAG. This codes for CASSLVTGGNYE. The complete CDR3 protein is CASSLVTGGNYEQYF.

This clone was seen a few times. The read stops 3 residues short of the end of the CDR3; the missing end is completed from the germline J gene. The chain links TRBV5-1 to TRBJ2-3, with D possibly being TRBD1 (8 bases). CDR1 and CDR2 (germline): SGHRS, YFSETQ. The CDR3 is made up of 16 amino acids. The CDR3 sequence is CASSLLTGGGQETQYF. The CDR3 bases that were read are TGCGCCAGCAGCTTGTTAACAGGGGGGGGCCAAGAGACG.

As for this clone: The read is 3 residues too short to cover the CDR3 end, so that end is filled in from the germline J gene. The chain has TRBV7-9 and TRBJ2-7, with 7 bases identical to TRBD1. The CDR3 totals 14 residues. Per the germline V gene, CDR1 is SEHNR and CDR2 is FQNEAQ (reference sequence). The junction had 2 bases not matched to a gene; V was cut back by 1 base and J by 2 bases. CDR3 bases read: TGTGCCAGCAGCTTAGACAGGGGTACCTACGAG. Translation: CASSLDRGTYE. The entire CDR3 protein is CASSLDRGTYEQYF.

This clone was seen many times. Read sequence stops 3 residues before the CDR3 end, and the germline J gene provides the missing end. The chain uses TRBV19 and TRBJ1-5; 9 bases match TRBD1. The V gene end was trimmed by 3 bases and the J gene end by 6 bases; junction bases not matched to a gene: 3. The germline V gene has CDR1 LNHDA and CDR2 SQIVND (reference sequence). This CDR3 contains 14 residues. Here the CDR3 reads CASSMGTGTQPQHF. The CDR3 DNA, read in part, is TGTGCCAGTAGTATGGGGACAGGGACTCAGCCC.

Many counts were recorded for this clone. The CDR3 extends 3 residues past the end of the read, so its final part is completed from the germline J gene. The chain couples TRBV9 to TRBJ2-2; D unclear. Germline lookup yields CDR1 SGDLS and CDR2 YYNGEE. V gave up 4 bases and J gave up 2 bases, with 12 bases separating them. The CDR3 consists of 15 residues. The CDR3 bases that were read are TGTGCCAGCAGCCCCTTTGAGGTTAACACCGGGGAG. Its protein product is CASSPFEVNTGE. The whole CDR3 protein is CASSPFEVNTGELFF.

Remarks on this clone: Read data end 3 residues before the CDR3 end; the end is taken from the germline J gene. This rearrangement joins TRBV7-6 to TRBJ1-1; no clear D. CDR3 length equals 16 residues. Germline V gene lookup returns CDR1 SGHVS and CDR2 FNYEAQ. V lost 5 bases, J lost 7 bases, and 23 bases lay in between. CDR3 residues: CASSPLGIGVPDEAFF. The sequenced part of the CDR3 DNA is TGTGCCAGCAGCCCCCTCGGTATTGGTGTGCCCGATGAA.

Turning to this clone: The read ends 3 residues before the CDR3 terminus; that terminus is restored from the germline J gene. The chain has TRBV5-1 and TRBJ2-3, with 9 bases lining up with TRBD2. Germline V gene data show CDR1 as SGHRS and CDR2 as YFSETQ. Losses at the gene ends were 2 bases for V and 8 bases for J; bases not matched to a gene: 9. The CDR3 contains 15 residues. Incomplete CDR3 DNA: TGCGCCAGCAGCTTCGATAGCGGGGGCCAGGGTACG. This translates into CASSFDSGGQGT. In full, the CDR3 reads CASSFDSGGQGTQYF.

Points on this clone: The sequence runs out 3 residues before the end of the CDR3; the remainder is reconstructed from the germline J gene. The chain links TRBV19 to TRBJ2-3, with 12 bases lining up with TRBD2. Germline lookup yields CDR1 LNHDA and CDR2 SQIVND (reference sequence). This CDR3 comprises 14 residues. Unmatched junction bases numbered 7, after V lost 7 bases and J lost 8 bases. The chain's CDR3 is CASTSGGGIGTQYF. CDR3 DNA (partial): TGTGCCAGTACTAGCGGGGGGGGGATTGGTACG.

This clone was picked up many times. The read ends 3 residues shy of where the CDR3 ends; the end is completed using the germline J gene. V and J are TRBV20-1 and TRBJ2-2; 7 bases align to TRBD2. The CDR3 contains 16 residues. CDR1 is DFQATT, CDR2 SNEGSKA, per germline (reference sequence). CDR3 protein: CSARGGAAVHNSPLFF. The covered CDR3 bases are TGCAGTGCTAGGGGAGGGGCGGCAGTCCATAATTCACCG.

This clone was seen at least ten times. The CDR3 DNA, read in part, is TGTGCCAGCAGACGCGGACAGACGGGCCAGCCC. It encodes CASRRGQTGQP. Given in full, the CDR3 is CASRRGQTGQPQHF. The V call is TRBV5-8, the J call TRBJ1-5, with a weak D call TRBD1 (6 bases). Read data end 3 residues before the CDR3 end; the end is taken from the germline J gene. This CDR3 contains 14 residues. Per the germline V gene, CDR1 is SGHTS and CDR2 is YDEGEE. Trimming removed 5 bases at V and 7 bases at J, with 16 bases between.

This clone was observed many times. The sequenced fragment ends 3 residues before the CDR3 boundary, so the rest is inferred from the germline J gene. V usage is TRBV7-3 and J usage is TRBJ2-3; TRBD2 agrees at 12 bases. Germline-derived CDR1 and CDR2 are SGHTA and FQGTGA. V dropped 0 bases and J dropped 0; count of bases not matched to a gene: 4. The CDR3 covers 18 residues. Here the CDR3 reads CASSLTAGLAGSTDTQYF. The DNA read from the CDR3 is TGTGCCAGCAGCTTAACCGCGGGACTAGCGGGTAGCACAGATACG.

This clone was detected many times. The CDR3 goes on 3 residues after the read ends, and that part is filled in from the germline J gene. The genes are TRBV4-1 and TRBJ1-2; the match to TRBD1 covers 7 bases. The CDR3 length is 17 residues. Germline V gives CDR1 MGHRA, CDR2 YSYEKL. V gave up 4 bases and J gave up 0 bases; unmatched junction bases: 11. The sequenced CDR3 bases are TGCGCCAGCAGCCCCTCCGGCAGGGGGTCCGCTAACTATGGC. This gives the protein CASSPSGRGSANYG. The whole CDR3 is CASSPSGRGSANYGYTF.

Worth noting for this clone: The read ends 3 residues before the CDR3 terminus; that terminus is restored from the germline J gene. The V and J genes are TRBV20-1 and TRBJ1-2; D gene ambiguous. The CDR3 is made up of 12 amino acids. Germline assignment: CDR1 DFQATT and CDR2 SNEGSKA (reference sequence). The CDR3 loop is CSALRAKESYTF. Incomplete CDR3 DNA: TGCAGTGCTCTGAGGGCGAAAGAGAGC.

This clone occurred many times. The read falls 3 residues short of the CDR3 end, and the missing part is taken from the germline J gene. The chain links TRBV5-1 to TRBJ2-7; 9 positions match TRBD1. The CDR3 loop spans 15 amino acids. Germline V gene sequence: CDR1 SGHRS, CDR2 YFSETQ. The ends lost 0 bases at V and 5 bases at J; junction bases unmatched: 6. Incomplete CDR3 DNA: TGCGCCAGCAGCTTGGAGGGACAGGGTTTCGACGAG. Translating gives CASSLEGQGFDE. From start to end, the CDR3 is CASSLEGQGFDEQYF. Based on the CDR3 plus reference TRBV5-1 and TRBJ2-7, the full variable domain is KAGVTQTPRYLIKTRGQQVTLSCSPISGHRSVSWYQQTPGQGLQFLFEYFSETQRNKGNFPGRFSGRQFSNSRSEMNVSTLELGDSALYLCASSLEGQGFDEQYFGPGTRLTVT.

To note about this clone: The read finishes 3 residues shy of the CDR3 end, and the germline J gene is used to complete it. The chain uses TRBV18 and TRBJ1-1, with 8 nucleotides matching TRBD1. Per the germline V gene, CDR1 is KGHSH and CDR2 is LQKENI. Germline trimming cut 2 bases from V and 0 bases from J; bases unmatched to any gene: 5. The CDR3 runs to 16 residues. Incomplete CDR3 DNA: TGTGCCAGCTCACCAGGGCAGGGGGCGCTGAACACTGAA. Translated, it gives CASSPGQGALNTE. The whole CDR3 protein is CASSPGQGALNTEAFF.

The table lists this clone with many counts. CDR3 residues: CASSLGLAGSLSYNEQFF. The sequenced part of the CDR3 DNA is TGCGCCAGCAGCTTGGGGCTAGCGGGATCCCTCTCCTACAATGAG. The chain couples TRBV5-1 to TRBJ2-1, with 9 bases matching TRBD2. Read coverage stops 3 residues before the CDR3 terminus; the germline J gene supplies the remainder. The CDR3 contains 18 residues. Germline CDR1 is SGHRS and CDR2 is YFSETQ. V was clipped by 0 bases and J by 0 bases; unmatched bases: 7.

This clone was seen many times. Sequencing ends 3 residues short of the CDR3 end; the germline J gene provides the rest. The chain carries TRBV6-2 or TRBV6-3 and TRBJ2-5, with a tentative D call TRBD1 (6 bases). The CDR3 totals 11 residues. CDR1 MNHEY and CDR2 SVGEGT come from the germline V gene. V shed 6 bases and J shed 7 bases, with 9 bases lying between them. CDR3 sequence reads: CASSQGGTQYF. CDR3 DNA, as far as it was read: TGTGCCAGCAGCCAAGGGGGGACC.

This clone has just a few counts. The read is 3 residues too short to cover the CDR3 end, so that end is filled in from the germline J gene. The J gene is TRBJ2-7, the V gene TRBV5-1; TRBD1 might be the D (6 bases). Germline V gene sequence: CDR1 SGHRS, CDR2 YFSETQ. V dropped 1 base and J dropped 0 bases, with 11 bases sitting between them. The CDR3 runs 15 residues. The sequenced part of the CDR3 DNA is TGCGCCAGCAGCTTGAACAGGGTTTACTCCTACGAG. It encodes CASSLNRVYSYE. The entire CDR3 is CASSLNRVYSYEQYF.